The sequence of this TCR beta chain was determined in a study of blood T cell repertoires in COVID-19. On the study more broadly: PBMCs, B-cell-depleted T cells, or T cells were the source of the cDNA or gDNA that made up the material.

In Seattle, patients joined the study during active infection and were tracked longitudinally. Original data processing: Amplifying reference gene primers gave estimates of nucleated cell counts. Clones were sequenced by immunoSEQ multiplex PCR, and TCRdb holds only the in-frame ones, with some missing. Clonal size and the V and J genes are those of that table, whereas D and trimming came from the DNA. The table has some 170,000 clones, around four fifths seen once. CDR1 is SGHRS, CDR2 YFSETQ, per germline. The CDR3 sequence is 14 residues long. V was pared by 2 bases and J by 11 bases, with 9 bases of the junction left unmatched.

Sequencing input: peripheral blood. The chain has TRBV5-1 and TRBJ1-1; 10 bases agree with TRBD1. This sequence was found in a woman aged 40 to 55 with COVID-19, enrolled during active disease. The CDR3 sequence is CASSLDGQGDKAFF. The CDR3 bases are TGCGCCAGCAGCTTAGATGGACAGGGGGATAAGGCTTTCTTT.